This TCR beta chain was sequenced in a study of blood T cell repertoires in COVID-19. The wider study: Acute-phase and convalescent COVID-19 samples originated in the United States, Italy and Spain. In each case, the material was cDNA or gDNA derived from T cells, B-cell-depleted T cells, or PBMCs.

V lost 0 bases, J lost 0 bases, and 8 bases lay in between. The germline V gene encodes CDR1 KGHSH and CDR2 LQKENI. The length of the CDR3 is 16 residues. Repertoires were generated with immunoSEQ multiplex PCR, while TCRdb's copy carries only in-frame clones and drops some. The repertoire holds 30,000 to 40,000 clones, around four fifths seen once, with 4.5% to 5.5% in the top ten. The gene calls are TRBV18 and TRBJ2-2, with D possibly TRBD2 on 5 matching bases. The source is a man in his forties or fifties with active COVID-19. Sequencing was carried out using peripheral blood. CDR3 region: CASSPPQEANTGELFF. CDR3 sequence (DNA): TGTGCCAGCTCACCACCGCAGGAGGCGAACACCGGGGAGCTGTTTTTT. The entire variable domain, with the rest obtained from reference TRBV18 and TRBJ2-2, is as follows: NAGVMQNPRHLVRRRGQEARLRCSPMKGHSHVYWYRQLPEEGLKFMVYLQKENIIDESGMPKERFSAEFPKEGPSILRIQQVVRGDSAAYFCASSPPQEANTGELFFGEGSRLTVL.